This is a list of T cell receptor beta chains from one sample in a study of shared clonotypes between healthy human individuals. The data were produced by immunoSEQ multiplex PCR, yet TCRdb's version contains in-frame clones alone and is incomplete. The sample records approximately 500,000 clones, almost 97% being singletons. Sequencing used naive CD4+ T cells sorted from blood. The source is a woman aged 30 to 39 in good health. Each CDR3 is given with its conserved first and last residue. The D gene is left open where the match is weak. Only some rows state a clone size, as once, few, many or a class for expanded clones.

V	J	size	D	CDR3	DNA
TRBV7-6	TRBJ2-3	NA	NA	CASSLLGGRADTQYF	TGTGCCAGCAGCTTGCTCGGGGGCAGGGCAGATACGCAGTATTTT
TRBV5-1	TRBJ1-1	once	NA	CASSPTGTGNTEAFF	TGCGCCAGCAGCCCAACAGGGACTGGGAACACTGAAGCTTTCTTT
TRBV28	TRBJ2-1	once	TRBD2	CASSITSGRINEQFF	TGTGCCAGCAGCATCACTAGCGGGAGAATCAATGAGCAGTTCTTC
TRBV19	TRBJ2-1	NA	NA	CASSIGAENEQFF	TGTGCCAGTAGTATTGGGGCGGAGAATGAGCAGTTCTTC
TRBV29-1	TRBJ1-1	NA	NA	CSVEVTGRNTEAFF	TGCAGCGTTGAAGTCACGGGGCGGAACACTGAAGCTTTCTTT
TRBV27	TRBJ2-3	NA	TRBD2	CASSPRTSGITDTQYF	TGTGCCAGCAGTCCGCGGACTAGCGGGATCACAGATACGCAGTATTTT
TRBV19	TRBJ1-5	NA	NA	CASSIATGFNQPQHF	TGTGCCAGTAGTATCGCGACAGGCTTCAATCAGCCCCAGCATTTT
TRBV15	TRBJ2-3	NA	TRBD2	CATSRLAGVTDTQYF	TGTGCCACCAGCCGACTAGCGGGGGTCACAGATACGCAGTATTTT
TRBV6-5	TRBJ2-7	NA	NA	CASSYRGAYEQYF	TGTGCCAGCAGTTACAGGGGCGCCTACGAGCAGTACTTC
TRBV6-5	TRBJ1-5	NA	TRBD1	CASSYKGGHQPQHF	TGTGCCAGCAGCTACAAAGGGGGCCATCAGCCCCAGCATTTT
TRBV19	TRBJ2-1	NA	NA	CASSMMAGLYNEQFF	TGTGCCAGTAGTATGATGGCGGGATTATACAATGAGCAGTTCTTC
TRBV29-1	TRBJ2-1	NA	TRBD1	CSAKGQRTYNEQFF	TGCAGCGCCAAGGGACAGAGGACTTACAATGAGCAGTTCTTC
TRBV5-1	TRBJ2-1	few	NA	CASSLGNNEQFF	TGCGCCAGCAGCTTGGGAAACAATGAGCAGTTCTTC
TRBV11-2	TRBJ1-1	NA	NA	CASSFIRGEAFF	TGTGCCAGCAGCTTTATAAGGGGGGAAGCTTTCTTT
TRBV5-1	TRBJ1-6	NA	TRBD1	CASSLTGGYSPLHF	TGCGCCAGCAGCCTGACAGGGGGCTATTCACCCCTCCACTTT
TRBV21-1	TRBJ2-1	NA	NA	CASSKLSISGRPSYNEQFF	TGTGCCAGCAGCAAGCTATCGATTAGCGGGAGACCCTCCTACAATGAGCAGTTCTTC
TRBV5-1	TRBJ2-7	once	TRBD2	CASSPIAGTYEQYF	TGCGCCAGCAGCCCCATAGCGGGAACCTACGAGCAGTACTTC
TRBV9	TRBJ2-2	NA	TRBD2	CASSVASGRVETGELFF	TGTGCCAGCAGCGTAGCTAGCGGGAGGGTAGAAACCGGGGAGCTGTTTTTT
TRBV18	TRBJ1-2	NA	NA	CASSPSGRLNGYTF	TGTGCCAGCTCACCTTCAGGACGTTTGAATGGCTACACCTTC
TRBV2	TRBJ2-1	NA	NA	CASSREGVPGEQFF	TGTGCCAGCAGTCGCGAGGGGGTTCCCGGCGAGCAGTTCTTC
TRBV5-4	TRBJ2-6	NA	NA	CASSLDLAPGANVLTF	TGTGCCAGCAGCTTGGATCTAGCCCCCGGGGCCAACGTCCTGACTTTC
TRBV5-6	TRBJ1-2	NA	TRBD1	CASSRGTAASGYTF	TGTGCCAGCAGCCGGGGGACAGCGGCCTCCGGCTACACCTTC
TRBV25-1	TRBJ2-2	once	NA	CASRHRDTGELFF	TGTGCCAGCAGACACAGGGACACCGGGGAGCTGTTTTTT
TRBV14	TRBJ2-3	NA	NA	CASSQERPPRTDTQYF	TGTGCCAGCAGCCAAGAACGGCCCCCCCGCACAGATACGCAGTATTTT
TRBV7-2	TRBJ2-5	NA	NA	CASSLYRLGETQYF	TGTGCCAGCAGCTTATACAGGCTCGGGGAGACCCAGTACTTC
TRBV27	TRBJ2-2	NA	TRBD2	CASRHGPYGTSGRGNTGELFF	TGTGCCAGCAGGCACGGCCCATACGGGACTAGCGGGAGGGGGAACACCGGGGAGCTGTTTTTT
TRBV5-8	TRBJ1-5	NA	TRBD1	CASSQQGRQPQHF	TGTGCCAGCAGCCAACAGGGGCGTCAGCCCCAGCATTTT
TRBV2	TRBJ2-1	NA	NA	CASMGSDRPGSSYNEQFF	TGTGCCAGCATGGGTTCCGATAGACCCGGAAGCTCCTACAATGAGCAGTTCTTC
TRBV4-1	TRBJ2-1	NA	TRBD1	CASSRRDRDNEQFF	TGCGCCAGCAGCCGCCGGGACAGAGACAATGAGCAGTTCTTC
TRBV6-5	TRBJ1-1	NA	NA	CASSYDAGNTEAFF	TGTGCCAGCAGTTACGATGCAGGGAACACTGAAGCTTTCTTT
TRBV5-6	TRBJ1-4	NA	TRBD1	CASSLRGTVTNEKLFF	TGTGCCAGCAGCCTAAGAGGGACAGTCACTAATGAAAAACTGTTTTTT
TRBV29-1	TRBJ2-7	NA	NA	CSVWTPYAYEQYF	TGCAGCGTGTGGACGCCTTACGCCTACGAGCAGTACTTC